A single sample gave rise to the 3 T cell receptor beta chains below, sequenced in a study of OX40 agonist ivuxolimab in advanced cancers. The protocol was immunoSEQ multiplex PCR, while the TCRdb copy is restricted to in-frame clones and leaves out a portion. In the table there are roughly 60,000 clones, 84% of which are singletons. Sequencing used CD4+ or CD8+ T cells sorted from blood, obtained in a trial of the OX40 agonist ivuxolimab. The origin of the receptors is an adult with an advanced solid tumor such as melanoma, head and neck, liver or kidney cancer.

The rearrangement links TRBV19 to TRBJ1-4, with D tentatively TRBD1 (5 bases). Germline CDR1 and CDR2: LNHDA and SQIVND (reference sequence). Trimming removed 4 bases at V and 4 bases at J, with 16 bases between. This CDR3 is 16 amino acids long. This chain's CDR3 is CASSNVNGGLNEKLFF. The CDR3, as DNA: TGTGCCAGTAGTAACGTAAATGGGGGACTTAATGAAAAACTGTTTTTT. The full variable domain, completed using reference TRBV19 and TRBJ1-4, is DGGITQSPKYLFRKEGQNVTLSCEQNLNHDAMYWYRQDPGQGLRLIYYSQIVNDFQKGDIAEGYSVSREKKESFPLTVTSAQKNPTAFYLCASSNVNGGLNEKLFFGSGTQLSVL.

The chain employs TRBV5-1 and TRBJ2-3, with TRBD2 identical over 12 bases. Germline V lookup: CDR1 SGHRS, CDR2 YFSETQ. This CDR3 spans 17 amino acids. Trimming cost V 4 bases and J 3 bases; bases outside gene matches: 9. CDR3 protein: CASSLTRTSGTTDTQYF. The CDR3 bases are TGCGCCAGCAGCCTCACCCGGACTAGCGGGACTACAGATACGCAGTATTTT.

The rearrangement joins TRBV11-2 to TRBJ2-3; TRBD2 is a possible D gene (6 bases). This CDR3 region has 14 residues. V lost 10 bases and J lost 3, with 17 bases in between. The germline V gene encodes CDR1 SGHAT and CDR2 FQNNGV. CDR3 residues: CAIPGGGGTDTQYF. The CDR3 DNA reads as TGTGCCATTCCTGGGGGAGGTGGTACAGATACGCAGTATTTT.